This entry features one T cell receptor beta chain sequence. Its cognate antigen has yet to be identified. No base-level quality is on record; no much larger clone is a single base apart. The CDR1 and CDR2 encoded by the germline V gene are SGHTA and FQGNSA. V is pared back by 5 bases and J by 7 bases, with 12 bases lying between the germline termini. The CDR3 runs 12 residues from the cysteine to the phenylalanine. The only DNA kept is the CDR3, 36 bases in frame from the first base. These data originate in a study of blood T cell repertoires in COVID-19 (dated by TCRdb to between 2020 and 2021). Background for the entire study: The collaborator samples originated in the United States, Italy and Spain and spanned the acute and convalescent phases of COVID-19. The material from the prospective study consisted of cDNA or gDNA derived from T cells, B-cell-depleted T cells, or PBMCs. Deeply sampled blood TCRbeta repertoires from subjects exposed to, actively infected with, or recovered from COVID-19 were included in the dataset. The repertoires were released in a freely available public database intended as a resource for research on the immune response to SARS-CoV-2. The samples were drawn from the first 160 participants of the ongoing ImmuneRACE study and from over 950 subjects provided by 6 global collaborators. Sample metadata almost always included a de-identified subject ID, COVID-19 status, age in years and sex. Where HLA class I and class II types were available, the types were taken from metadata supplied by the sample provider, not from assay-based typing. General conclusions and limits of the study: How much clinical and demographic metadata was included differed by source and by participant, and the metadata was provided uncurated.

Participants in the prospective study were aged roughly 18 to 89 years, lived in approximately 26 United States geographic areas, and enrolled through a virtual design. Cohort assignment in the prospective study relied on participant-reported clinical history from a screening survey and a study questionnaire. Recovered participants in ImmuneRACE Cohort 3 were defined as having two consecutive negative NP/OP PCR tests, clearance from a healthcare professional, or resolution of symptoms. In the prospective study, whole blood, serum and a nasopharyngeal or oropharyngeal swab were collected from each participant by mobile phlebotomists. Prospective study participants could optionally give additional blood draws and questionnaires over a roughly two-month period. Blood samples from the prospective study were shipped frozen or at room temperature prior to DNA extraction. The immunoSEQ Assay, a bias-controlled multiplex PCR, was used to amplify TCRbeta CDR3 regions from genomic DNA. Under the source paper's analysis protocol: The number of nucleated cells in each sample was estimated from the amplification of reference gene primers within the assay. To quantify the absolute abundance of each unique TCRbeta CDR3 rearrangement, sequence reads were collapsed and filtered. For each sample, productive Simpson clonality was calculated by taking the square root of Simpson's diversity index across productive rearrangements. TCRdb obtained this table from immuneACCESS and retained in-frame rearrangements with V and J assigned. These tables miss some clones; where compared with another copy, unresolved V genes account for less than half of the shortfall, and the remainder is unexplained. The D gene and trimming were derived from the DNA, and the V and J assignments and clone size from that table. Present in this sample are fewer than 250,000 clones, more than 80% of which were seen just once. The ten largest clones capture 1.8% of the sample.

The receptor comes from a man aged 55 to 69 who had recovered from COVID-19. The chain is assembled from TRBV7-2 and TRBJ2-7, and TRBD2 may be the D gene, going by 6 matching bases. Material: PBMCs or T cells enriched from blood (not recorded which). The nucleotide sequence reads as follows: TGTGCCAGCAGCGTAGTTCGGGGGGAGCAGTACTTC. Its translation is CASSVVRGEQYF. The CDR3 plus the reference TRBV7-2 and TRBJ2-7 genes for the other parts give the full variable domain: GAGVSQSPSNKVTEKGKDVELRCDPISGHTALYWYRQSLGQGLEFLIYFQGNSAPDKSGLPSDRFSAERTGGSVSTLTIQRTQQEDSAVYLCASSVVRGEQYFGPGTRLTVT.